This T cell receptor beta chain is drawn from a study of shared clonotypes between healthy human individuals. The assay was immunoSEQ multiplex PCR, and TCRdb's table has in-frame clones only and misses some. The table shows about 580,000 clones, with 98% occurring only once. The CDR3 spans 14 residues. V lost 2 bases to trimming and J lost 9 bases, with 15 bases between them. Per germline, CDR1 SGHDT and CDR2 YYEEEE. Naive-designated CD8 cells lacked CD45RO, were positively enriched for CCR7, and omitted terminally differentiated effector memory CD45RA+ cells. The sequence came from a man aged 25 to 45 in good health. The chain has TRBV5-6 and TRBJ2-1, with D unresolved. The sample taken for sequencing was naive CD8+ T cells sorted from blood. This chain's CDR3 is CASSFIPAGGEQFF. The DNA of the CDR3 is TGTGCCAGCAGCTTCATCCCCGCTGGCGGTGAGCAGTTCTTC.